This TCR beta chain originates from a study of blood T cells in healthy people across ages. Whole-study context: Template switching retrieved approximately one barcoded beta molecule for each two T cells.

The authors ran a second PCR of about 7 to 11 cycles using a sample-barcoded 5' primer and a J-beta primer mix. TCRdb reanalysed the 5' RACE reads using MiXCR and keeps one entry per CDR3 protein. The sample shows approximately 600,000 distinct CDR3 sequences, around 54% of them seen only once. Whole-study results and caveats: Higher diversity, along with more naive CD4+ cells, distinguished long-lived donors from aged donors.

Worth noting for this clonotype: Its antigen is not known.

Roughly 9.2 milliliters was the volume of peripheral blood drawn from each donor. Isolation yielded PBMCs, at least 7 million per sample, in every case. CDR3 size: 15 residues. V shed 6 bases and J shed 2 bases, with 16 bases lying between them. Sample: blood. V usage is TRBV12-3 or TRBV12-4 and J usage is TRBJ1-2, with D perhaps TRBD1 (5 bases). The source of this sequence is a man aged 55 to 70 in good health. CDR3 nucleotides: TGTGCCAGCAGAAGAGCGGCCGGGACCAACTATGGCTACACCTTC. Protein: CASRRAAGTNYGYTF.